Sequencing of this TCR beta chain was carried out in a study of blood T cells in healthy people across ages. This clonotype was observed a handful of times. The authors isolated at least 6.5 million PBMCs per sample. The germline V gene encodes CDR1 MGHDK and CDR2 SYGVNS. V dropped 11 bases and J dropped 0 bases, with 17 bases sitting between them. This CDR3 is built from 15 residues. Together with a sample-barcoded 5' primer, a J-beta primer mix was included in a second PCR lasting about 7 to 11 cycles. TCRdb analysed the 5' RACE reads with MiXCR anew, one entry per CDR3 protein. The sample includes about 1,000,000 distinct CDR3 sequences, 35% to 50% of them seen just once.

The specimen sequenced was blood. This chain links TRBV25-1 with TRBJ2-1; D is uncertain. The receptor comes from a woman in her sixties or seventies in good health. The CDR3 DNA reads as TGTGCCCCCCCCCTGACCCCCCGCTCCTACAATGAGCAGTTCTTC. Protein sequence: CAPPLTPRSYNEQFF.